Listed below are T cell receptor beta chains from one sample, sequenced in a study of response to subunit inactivated influenza vaccine. In TCRdb, the RT-PCR reads were re-called with MiXCR into one record per CDR3 protein. Of hundreds of thousands of distinct CDR3 sequences listed, approximately 15% are singletons. The sequencing here drew on CD4+ T cells sorted from PBMCs, taken less than 25 months after vaccination. These receptors were taken from a man between 45 and 75 years old who received an inactivated influenza vaccine. The CDR3 runs from the conserved cysteine through the conserved F or W. A D gene is named only where the DNA matches it firmly. Clone size is stated in some rows and not others, as once, few, many or a class when expanded.

v_call	clone_size	j_call	d_call	cdr3_nt	cdr3_aa
TRBV20-1	.	TRBJ2-1	TRBD2	TGCAGTGCTAGGGGGGGACTAGCGGGAGGAAGATACAATGAGCAGTTCTTC	CSARGGLAGGRYNEQFF
TRBV25-1	.	TRBJ2-3	.	TGTGCCAGCAACTTTGGCACAGATACGCAGTATTTT	CASNFGTDTQYF
TRBV28	few	TRBJ1-5	.	TGTGCCAGCAGTTTGATGGGTGGGGCCAATCAGCCCCAGCATTTT	CASSLMGGANQPQHF
TRBV15	.	TRBJ2-7	.	TGTGCCACCAGCAGAGATCTCGCTTTACCCGAGCAGTACTTC	CATSRDLALPEQYF
TRBV7-8	.	TRBJ2-4	TRBD1	TGTGCCAGCAGCTTAGAGGGACAGAAGCCCGGGGAAAACATTCAGTACTTC	CASSLEGQKPGENIQYF
TRBV5-6	many	TRBJ2-5	.	TGTGCCAGCAGCTGGAACGACCAAGAGACCCAGTACTTC	CASSWNDQETQYF
TRBV7-2	few	TRBJ2-1	.	TGTGCCAGCAGCTTAGGGCGGTTAAGCCACAATGAGCAGTTCTTC	CASSLGRLSHNEQFF
TRBV12-3/TRBV12-4	.	TRBJ1-1	.	TGTGCCAGCAGTCGGAGCCAGAACACTGAAGCTTTCTTT	CASSRSQNTEAFF
TRBV4-1	few	TRBJ2-1	.	TGCGCCAGCAGCCAAGTTTGGACCAACAATGAGCAGTTCTTC	CASSQVWTNNEQFF
TRBV18	.	TRBJ2-7	.	TGTGCCAGCTCACCACGGGGGACCGGGCGGGACGAGCAGTACTTC	CASSPRGTGRDEQYF
TRBV11-2	many	TRBJ2-7	TRBD1	TGTGCCAGCAGCATATACCGGGACAGGGGTTTTCGGGAGCAGTACTTC	CASSIYRDRGFREQYF
TRBV5-1	.	TRBJ1-1	.	TGCGCCAGCAGCTTGGAAACAGCGAACACTGAAGCTTTCTTT	CASSLETANTEAFF
TRBV5-1	few	TRBJ2-7	TRBD1	TGCGCCAGCAGCTTGGGGGGACCCGGGACAGGCTACGAGCAGTACTTC	CASSLGGPGTGYEQYF
TRBV6-2/TRBV6-3	.	TRBJ2-1	TRBD2	TGTGCCAGCAGTCAGGGACTAGCGGGCTTCTCCGAGCAGTTCTTC	CASSQGLAGFSEQFF
TRBV27	few	TRBJ2-1	.	TGTGCCAGCGCGAAGCCGGACAGCGGGAAGGTCAGTGAGCAGTTCTTC	CASAKPDSGKVSEQFF
TRBV6-2/TRBV6-3	.	TRBJ1-5	.	TGTGCCAGCAGTTACTTGGGAGAAGGCCAGCATTTT	CASSYLGEGQHF
TRBV5-8	many	TRBJ2-5	.	TGTGCCAGCAGCGGGACAGGGGGCTACCTAGCGGGAGGGCAAGAGACCCAGTACTTC	CASSGTGGYLAGGQETQYF
TRBV6-2/TRBV6-3	.	TRBJ2-4	TRBD2	TGTGCCAGCAGTTACAGCGGAAGTAGACTAGCGGGTGCCCGTCAGTACTTC	CASSYSGSRLAGARQYF
TRBV29-1	many	TRBJ1-1	.	TGCAGCGTCTCATATTGGGACACTGAAGCTTTCTTT	CSVSYWDTEAFF
TRBV28	few	TRBJ2-3	TRBD2	TGTGCCAGTCGCTTCGCTCGGGGGGGAGGCACAGATACGCAGTATTTT	CASRFARGGGTDTQYF
TRBV20-1	.	TRBJ1-5	.	TGCAGTGCTCTCCCTTTGGGAGGGGCCAGCAATCAGCCCCAGCATTTT	CSALPLGGASNQPQHF
TRBV7-2	few	TRBJ2-7	.	TGTGCCAGCAGCTTGCTCTCAGGGAACGAGCAGTACTTC	CASSLLSGNEQYF
TRBV12-3/TRBV12-4	.	TRBJ1-2	TRBD1	TGTGCCAGCAGCCAGACAGGGGCCGGGGGAGGCTACACCTTC	CASSQTGAGGGYTF
TRBV12-3/TRBV12-4	few	TRBJ1-3	.	TGTGCCAGCGGCCGGAGGAGCTCTGGAAACACCATATATTTT	CASGRRSSGNTIYF
TRBV20-1	.	TRBJ2-7	.	TGCAGTGCTAGCAAAGCGGGTGATGAGCAGTACTTC	CSASKAGDEQYF
TRBV20-1	.	TRBJ2-2	TRBD2	TGCAGTGCTAGTAGCGGGGGAGGCACCGGGGAGCTGTTTTTT	CSASSGGGTGELFF